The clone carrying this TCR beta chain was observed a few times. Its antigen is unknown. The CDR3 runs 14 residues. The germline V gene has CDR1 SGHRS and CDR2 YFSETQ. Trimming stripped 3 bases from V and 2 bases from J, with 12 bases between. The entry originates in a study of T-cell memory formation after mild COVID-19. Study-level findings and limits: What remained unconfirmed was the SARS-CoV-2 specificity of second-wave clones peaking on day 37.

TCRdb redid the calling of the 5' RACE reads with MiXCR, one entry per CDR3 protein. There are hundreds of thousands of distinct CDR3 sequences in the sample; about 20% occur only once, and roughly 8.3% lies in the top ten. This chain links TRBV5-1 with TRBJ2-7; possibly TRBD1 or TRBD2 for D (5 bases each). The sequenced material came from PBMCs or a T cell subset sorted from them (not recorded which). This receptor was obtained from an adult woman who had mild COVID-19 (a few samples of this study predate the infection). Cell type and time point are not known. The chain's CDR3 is CASSSRGGPYEQYF. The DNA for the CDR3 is TGCGCCAGCAGCTCCCGGGGCGGACCCTACGAGCAGTACTTC. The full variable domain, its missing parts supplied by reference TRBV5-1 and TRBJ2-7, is KAGVTQTPRYLIKTRGQQVTLSCSPISGHRSVSWYQQTPGQGLQFLFEYFSETQRNKGNFPGRFSGRQFSNSRSEMNVSTLELGDSALYLCASSSRGGPYEQYFGPGTRLTVT.